The subject of this entry is one TCR beta chain. The target antigen is unknown. Treatment noted: oral pan-JAK inhibitor, 5-10 mg twice daily. The source of the sample is a study of CD8+ T cells in alopecia areata. Study at large: The tofacitinib course ran for 6 to 18 months and was followed by 6 months off drug.

Whole-study findings and limits: When scalp samples are sequenced, resident alphabeta T cells of normal skin are also captured. Under tofacitinib, numerous expanded lesional clonotypes remained detectable in scalp and blood.

The authors extracted RNA and reverse transcribed it into cDNA as the sequencing template. Only in-frame clones appear in the TCRdb table, and some are missing; sequencing was by immunoSEQ multiplex PCR. The sample gives 150,000 to 200,000 clones, roughly two thirds of which show up once; roughly 0.91% is in the top ten. The CDR3 is made up of 14 amino acids. V was trimmed by 4 bases and J by 4 bases, leaving 13 bases between them. Germline V gene lookup returns CDR1 SGHDN and CDR2 FVKESK. Here the sequenced sample was CD4+ T cells sorted from blood, taken at week 4, from a patient treated with tofacitinib. This chain uses TRBV14 with TRBJ1-2, with D possibly being TRBD1 (5 bases). This clonotype originated in a human donor with alopecia areata. In nucleotides, the CDR3 is TGTGCCAGCAGCCGAGACAGATGGGGCTATGGCTACACCTTC. It translates to CASSRDRWGYGYTF.